Listed below are T cell receptor beta chains from one sample, sequenced in a study of CXCR3-negative and CXCR3-positive naive CD8 T cells. From its re-call of the 5' RACE reads, TCRdb lists each CDR3 protein once, without DNA. The sample data list approximately 6,800 distinct CDR3 sequences. The specimen sequenced was naive CXCR3- CD8+ T cells from blood. The source is a human donor in good health. Some clones in this sample may be carry-over from other donors' samples. Each CDR3 is given with its conserved first and last residue. The order of the fields is CDR3 length, J gene, V gene, clone size, CDR3 protein. Expanded clones are given a class, and other clones once, few, many or no size at all.

length: 13; J: TRBJ2-7; V: TRBV21-1; size: .; CDR3: CASSNGTHYEQYF
length: 15; J: TRBJ1-1; V: TRBV4-3; size: medium-sized; CDR3: CASSQDYGAAFWAFF
length: 16; J: TRBJ2-5; V: TRBV29-1; size: .; CDR3: CSVPGTSGLRGETQYF
length: 14; J: TRBJ2-3; V: TRBV7-6; size: medium-sized; CDR3: CASSQEDLTDTQYF
length: 14; J: TRBJ2-1; V: TRBV27; size: .; CDR3: CASSLGQRGLEQFF
length: 16; J: TRBJ2-3; V: TRBV7-6; size: medium-sized; CDR3: CASSLVPGGFTDTQYF
length: 16; J: TRBJ2-3; V: TRBV29-1; size: .; CDR3: CSVTSGRAFDTDTQYF
length: 15; J: TRBJ2-1; V: TRBV6-6; size: medium-sized; CDR3: CASSGLAGLYNEQFF
length: 16; J: TRBJ2-1; V: TRBV20-1; size: medium-sized; CDR3: CSARDRRSGAYNEQFF
length: 14; J: TRBJ2-3; V: TRBV13; size: large; CDR3: CASSSTEFADTQYF
length: 16; J: TRBJ2-7; V: TRBV21-1; size: .; CDR3: CASRPRRWRGPCEQYF
length: 13; J: TRBJ2-1; V: TRBV29-1; size: medium-sized; CDR3: CSAPASGYNEQFF
length: 15; J: TRBJ2-1; V: TRBV11-2; size: .; CDR3: CASSELAGGFHEQFF
length: 15; J: TRBJ2-5; V: TRBV10-2; size: medium-sized; CDR3: CASSEGSGAQETQYF
length: 12; J: TRBJ2-7; V: TRBV7-6; size: .; CDR3: CASSSTQREKYF
length: 17; J: TRBJ2-1; V: TRBV5-4; size: .; CDR3: CASSPDSGTGLYNEQFF
length: 16; J: TRBJ2-3; V: TRBV12-3/TRBV12-4; size: .; CDR3: CASSQGLVSRTDTQYF
length: 12; J: TRBJ2-5; V: TRBV29-1; size: medium-sized; CDR3: CSRDRGFETQYF
length: 17; J: TRBJ1-5; V: TRBV20-1; size: .; CDR3: CSATTYEGGGMNQPQHF
length: 15; J: TRBJ2-1; V: TRBV4-2; size: .; CDR3: CASSLGTGQYNEQFF
length: 11; J: TRBJ2-1; V: TRBV6-1; size: .; CDR3: CASKPSGEQFF
length: 16; J: TRBJ2-1; V: TRBV29-1; size: medium-sized; CDR3: CSVRSVEIDSYNEQFF
length: 15; J: TRBJ2-1; V: TRBV7-9; size: .; CDR3: CASSAGTSDSNEQFF
length: 17; J: TRBJ2-3; V: TRBV5-1; size: medium-sized; CDR3: CASSLELVGFGTDTQYF
length: 15; J: TRBJ2-3; V: TRBV12-5; size: medium-sized; CDR3: CASGDGTGKQDTQYF
length: 15; J: TRBJ2-1; V: TRBV27; size: medium-sized; CDR3: CASSERRIAYNEQFF
length: 16; J: TRBJ1-2; V: TRBV12-3/TRBV12-4; size: medium-sized; CDR3: CASVPRERGAGYGYTF
length: 11; J: TRBJ1-1; V: TRBV29-1; size: .; CDR3: CSVELRAEAFF